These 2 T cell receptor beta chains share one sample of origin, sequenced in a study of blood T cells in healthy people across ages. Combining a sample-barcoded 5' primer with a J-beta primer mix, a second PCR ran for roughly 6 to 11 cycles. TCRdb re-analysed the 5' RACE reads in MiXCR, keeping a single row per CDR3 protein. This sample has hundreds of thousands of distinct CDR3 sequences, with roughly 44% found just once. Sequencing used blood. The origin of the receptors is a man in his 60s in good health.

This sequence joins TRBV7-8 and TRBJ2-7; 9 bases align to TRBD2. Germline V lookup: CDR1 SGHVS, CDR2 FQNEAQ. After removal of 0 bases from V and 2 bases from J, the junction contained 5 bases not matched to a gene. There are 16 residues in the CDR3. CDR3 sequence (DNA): TGTGCCAGCAGCTTAGCGCGTCTAGCGGGGCCCTACGAGCAGTACTTC. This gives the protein CASSLARLAGPYEQYF.

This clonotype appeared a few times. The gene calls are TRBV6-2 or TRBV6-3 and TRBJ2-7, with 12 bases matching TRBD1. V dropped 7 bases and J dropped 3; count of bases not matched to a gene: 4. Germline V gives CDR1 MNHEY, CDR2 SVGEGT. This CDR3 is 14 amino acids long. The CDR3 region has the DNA TGTGCCAGCATTAGGGACAGGGGGCTCTACGAGCAGTACTTC. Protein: CASIRDRGLYEQYF.